This T cell receptor beta chain was obtained from a study of PD-L1 blockade in urothelial cancer. Across the whole study: As for prior chemotherapy regimens, patients had received 0 to 3. Blood analysis occurred 3 weeks (second dose) and 6 weeks after treatment start.

The CDR3 covers 14 residues. The germline gives CDR1 LNHNV, CDR2 YYDKDF (reference sequence). V was cut by 3 bases and J by 9 bases, with 15 bases left in between. Time point defined: peripheral blood 6 weeks after treatment start. Peripheral blood mononuclear cells were collected from every patient before and during treatment, yielding between 1 and 8 samples per patient. Every PCR received spiked-in synthetic TCR analog templates. Repertoires were generated with immunoSEQ multiplex PCR, while TCRdb's copy carries only in-frame clones and drops some. The sample lists 100,000 to 150,000 clones; approximately 85% were seen once.

The sequencing here drew on PBMCs, taken around atezolizumab (anti-PD-L1) treatment. This chain joins TRBV15 and TRBJ2-1, with a weak D call TRBD1 (6 bases). The source is a man aged 45-60 years with urothelial cancer. This CDR3 is CATSRRQDRSEQFF. The DNA for the CDR3 is TGTGCCACCAGCAGGAGACAGGATCGGAGTGAGCAGTTCTTC.